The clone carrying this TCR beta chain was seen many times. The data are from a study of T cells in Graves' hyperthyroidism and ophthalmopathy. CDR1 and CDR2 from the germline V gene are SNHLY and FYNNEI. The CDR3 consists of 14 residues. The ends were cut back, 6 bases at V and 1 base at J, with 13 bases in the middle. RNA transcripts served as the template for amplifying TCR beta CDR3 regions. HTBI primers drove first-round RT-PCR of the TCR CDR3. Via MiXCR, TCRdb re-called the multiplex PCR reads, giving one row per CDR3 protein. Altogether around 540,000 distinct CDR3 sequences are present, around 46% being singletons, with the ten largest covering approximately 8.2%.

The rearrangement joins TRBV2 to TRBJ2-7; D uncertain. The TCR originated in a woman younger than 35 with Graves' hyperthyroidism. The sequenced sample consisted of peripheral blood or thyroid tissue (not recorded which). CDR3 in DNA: TGTGCCAGCAGCCCTCCACTGCCATCCTACGAGCAGTACTTC. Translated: CASSPPLPSYEQYF.